Listed below are T cell receptor beta chains from one sample, sequenced in a study of T-cell memory formation after mild COVID-19. TCRdb recomputed calls from the 5' RACE reads with MiXCR, one row per CDR3 protein. This table holds about 150,000 distinct CDR3 sequences, under 30% found once. Specimen: PBMCs or a T cell subset sorted from them (not recorded which). The receptors here all came from an adult woman who had mild COVID-19 (a few samples of this study predate the infection). Cell type and time point are not known. Each CDR3 is given with its conserved first and last residue. A D gene is named only where the DNA matches it firmly. Clone size is stated in some rows and not others, as once, few, many or a class when expanded.

j_call	clone_size	v_call	d_call	cdr3_nt	cdr3_aa
TRBJ1-2	-	TRBV7-9	-	TGTGCCAGCAGCTCCGCGGCCTCCATGCTCGACGGCTATGGCTACACCTTC	CASSSAASMLDGYGYTF
TRBJ2-5	-	TRBV4-2	-	TGTGCCAGCAGCCAAGATCTCGGAGGCGGGGCCGAGACCCAGTACTTC	CASSQDLGGGAETQYF
TRBJ2-5	few	TRBV4-1	-	TGCGCCAGCAGACCTAACACAAAACGGGGGGAGACCCAGTACTTC	CASRPNTKRGETQYF
TRBJ2-7	-	TRBV15	TRBD1	TGTGCCACCAGCAGAGACCGGCGACAGGGGGCCTACGAGCAGTACTTC	CATSRDRRQGAYEQYF
TRBJ2-5	few	TRBV11-2	-	TGTGCCAGCAGCCCCGACTTCTTCGCGTACCAAGAGACCCAGTACTTC	CASSPDFFAYQETQYF
TRBJ2-5	-	TRBV29-1	TRBD2	TGCAGCGTTGAACTAGCGGGAGCGGGGGAGACCCAGTACTTC	CSVELAGAGETQYF
TRBJ2-5	-	TRBV11-2	-	TGTGCCAGCACCGGGGGCGGGGAGACCCAGTACTTC	CASTGGGETQYF
TRBJ2-3	few	TRBV19	TRBD2	TGTGCCAGTAGTAAACTAGCGGGGGCCCGGGAAGATACGCAGTATTTT	CASSKLAGAREDTQYF
TRBJ2-7	few	TRBV30	TRBD1	TGTGCCTGGAGTGTAGGCAGGGGGCGCGACGAGCAGTACTTC	CAWSVGRGRDEQYF
TRBJ2-4	few	TRBV6-2/TRBV6-3	-	TGTGCCAGCAGTTACAGGGAGATCAACATTCAGTACTTC	CASSYREINIQYF
TRBJ1-2	-	TRBV7-9	-	TGTGCCAGCAGAGGGGATGGCTACACCTTC	CASRGDGYTF
TRBJ2-7	-	TRBV18	-	TGTGCCAGCTCACCGGACAGTTCTGTCCACGAGCAGTACTTC	CASSPDSSVHEQYF
TRBJ1-3	-	TRBV15	-	TGTGCCACCAGCAGAGAGGATACAGGGCAAGGAAACACCATATATTTT	CATSREDTGQGNTIYF
TRBJ1-4	few	TRBV7-9	TRBD1	TGTGCCAGCAGCCCGTACCCACTGGACAGGGCGAGTGAAAAACTGTTTTTT	CASSPYPLDRASEKLFF
TRBJ1-1	-	TRBV6-5	TRBD1	TGTGCCAGCAGCTCCGGGACAGGGGCTGAAGCTTTCTTT	CASSSGTGAEAFF
TRBJ2-7	few	TRBV9	-	TGTGCCAGCAGCTCCGACAGACCCTACGAGCAGTACTTC	CASSSDRPYEQYF
TRBJ2-7	-	TRBV7-9	TRBD1	TGTGCCAGCAGCCTACAGGGGTACGAGCAGTACTTC	CASSLQGYEQYF
TRBJ1-6	-	TRBV7-6	TRBD1	TGTGCCAGCAGCTTCACGGGACAGGGGTATTCACCCCTCCACTTT	CASSFTGQGYSPLHF
TRBJ2-2	few	TRBV5-5	-	TGTGCCAGCAGCCCCAAAACAGGGCCCAGGGGCACCGGGGAGCTGTTTTTT	CASSPKTGPRGTGELFF
TRBJ1-5	-	TRBV28	TRBD1	TGTGCCAGCAGTTCAGACCGATGGATGGACAGGGTTCTTTCTCAGCCCCAGCATTTT	CASSSDRWMDRVLSQPQHF
TRBJ1-2	-	TRBV19	-	TGTGCCAGTAGTGGGACGAATGGCTACACCTTC	CASSGTNGYTF
TRBJ2-1	once	TRBV14	TRBD1	TGTGCCAGCAGCCACCCATCAGGGGGCGTCGGGAGAGGGTACAATGAGCAGTTCTTC	CASSHPSGGVGRGYNEQFF
TRBJ1-6	few	TRBV7-2	-	TGTGCCAGCAGTCCCATTGGCTCACCCCTCCACTTT	CASSPIGSPLHF
TRBJ2-3	-	TRBV28	-	TGTGCCAGCAGTTTAGGTATCGATTTGAGCACAGATACGCAGTATTTT	CASSLGIDLSTDTQYF